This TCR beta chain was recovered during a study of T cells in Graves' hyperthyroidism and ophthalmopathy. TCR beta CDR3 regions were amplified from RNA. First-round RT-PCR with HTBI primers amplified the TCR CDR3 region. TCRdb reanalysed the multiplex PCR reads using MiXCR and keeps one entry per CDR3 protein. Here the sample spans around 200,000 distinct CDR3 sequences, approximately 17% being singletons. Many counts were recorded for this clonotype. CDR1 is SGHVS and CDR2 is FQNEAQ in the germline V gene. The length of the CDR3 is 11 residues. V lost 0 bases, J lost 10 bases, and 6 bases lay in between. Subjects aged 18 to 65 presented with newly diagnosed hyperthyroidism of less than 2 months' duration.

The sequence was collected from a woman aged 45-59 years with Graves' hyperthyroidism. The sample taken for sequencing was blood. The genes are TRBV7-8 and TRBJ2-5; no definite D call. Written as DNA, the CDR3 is TGTGCCAGCAGCTTAGCTTACCACCAGTACTTC. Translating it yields CASSLAYHQYF.